This entry features one TCR beta chain sequence. Antigen specificity is unknown. The sample originates from a study of blood T cells in healthy people across ages. Broader study findings: TCR beta diversity, measured per million T cells, fell in a roughly linear way with age.

Extraction yielded at least 6 micrograms of total RNA per sample. With a J-beta primer mix and a sample-barcoded 5' primer, a second PCR ran 7 to 11 cycles. Via MiXCR, TCRdb re-called the 5' RACE reads, giving one row per CDR3 protein. Of approximately 1.5 million distinct CDR3 sequences listed, approximately 43% were seen once; the top ten hold approximately 4%. Sequenced input: blood. The receptor's source is a woman between 18 and 29 years old in good health.

The CDR3 bases are TGTGCCAGCAGCACTGGACTATTGAGCGGGGAAGAGACCCAGTACTTC. As protein: CASSTGLLSGEETQYF. The chain joins TRBV7-2 to TRBJ2-5; 7 bases are shared with TRBD2. Trimming took 5 bases from V and 3 from J; bases not matched to a gene: 12. CDR3 length: 16 residues. CDR1 SGHTA and CDR2 FQGNSA come from the germline V gene.